The sequence of this T cell receptor beta chain was determined in a study of Ad26.COV2.S vaccination and SARS-CoV-2 variants (dated by TCRdb to the early 2020s). In terms of the full investigation: TCRbeta repertoire sequencing served as the tool for gauging how specific and how broad the SARS-CoV-2-reactive T cell receptors were following Ad26.COV2.S vaccination. The TCR-sequenced set comprised approximately 32 samples: some 20 Ad26.COV2.S vaccine recipients, 5 placebo recipients and 8 SARS-CoV-2 convalescent individuals.

What the time point label conveys for this sample: individuals recovered from natural SARS-CoV-2 infection. The immunoSEQ Assay was the method used to sequence TCRbeta CDR3 regions. After extraction, genomic DNA underwent amplification by bias-controlled multiplex PCR, followed by high-throughput sequencing. On the authors' methods: To quantify the absolute abundance of every unique TCRbeta CDR3 region, sequences were collapsed and filtered. T cell fraction was estimated by normalizing TCRbeta template counts to usable DNA, which was measured by amplifying reference genes present in all nucleated cells. Repertoire TCRs were annotated as SARS-CoV-2-specific by exact matching of V gene, CDR3 amino acid sequence and J gene to a known reactive TCR set. The reference SARS-CoV-2 TCR set was derived from MIRA and filtered for enrichment in COVID-19-positive ImmuneCODE repertoires, a step that removed public or cross-reactive TCRs. Based on the MIRA antigens, annotated TCRs were further analysed at the level of specific ORF or position within ORF. Breadth was defined as the number of annotated unique rearrangements divided by the total number of unique productive rearrangements, and depth was defined as the summed frequency of the annotated unique rearrangements. Two-sided Wilcoxon rank-sum tests were used to compare TCR breadth between groups. The source is immuneACCESS, and TCRdb retained only in-frame sequences with V and J called. Part of the clones is not carried over; for the studies checked, unresolved V genes explain less than half of this, and the remainder is unexplained. Clonal size and the V and J genes are those of that table, whereas D and trimming came from the DNA. This sample is represented by about 350,000 clones; about 90% of them were singletons. Together, the top ten hold 3% to 5% of the sample.

Note on this clone: Its antigen is still unknown. Per-base qualities were not stored, and no clone one base away is much larger.

Relative to germline, V is 3 bases shorter and J is 0 bases shorter, with 8 bases between their ends. The CDR3 contains 14 residues, cysteine and phenylalanine counted. Only CDR3 DNA remains: 42 bases, in frame from the first base. CDR1 and CDR2 are read off the germline V gene as SGHAT and FQNNGV. Findings and caveats that apply to the study as a whole: According to the authors, total T cell responses may have been underestimated by the TCR breadth and depth analyses. After vaccination, spike-specific CD8+ and CD4+ T cell responses were reported to show substantial breadth. Compared with placebo recipients, Ad26.COV2.S recipients showed higher spike-specific TCR breadth (P = 0.0014). Vaccine and placebo recipients had similar non-spike TCR breadth, a finding consistent with the vaccine containing only spike.

The TCR was taken from a human donor who had recovered from COVID-19. The starting material was peripheral blood, obtained after recovery from COVID-19. The chain joins TRBV11-2 to TRBJ2-5; there is no confident call for the D gene. The CDR3 loop reads CASSFSVNQETQYF. Here is the DNA: TGTGCCAGCAGCTTCAGCGTTAACCAAGAGACCCAGTACTTC.